This entry lists 10 T cell receptor beta chains sequenced from one sample in a study of blood T cell repertoires in COVID-19. Sequencing used immunoSEQ multiplex PCR; TCRdb keeps in-frame clones, though not all of them. The sample carries under 40,000 clones, roughly 82% recorded once. Material: peripheral blood. All receptors come from a man aged 50 to 60 with active or convalescent COVID-19.

V is TRBV11-2 and J is TRBJ1-2; D is undetermined. This CDR3 has 14 amino acids. CDR1 and CDR2 from the germline V gene are SGHAT and FQNNGV. V gave up 2 bases and J gave up 4 bases, with 11 bases separating them. CDR3 sequence reads: CASSLSSGRYGYTF. In DNA, the CDR3 is TGTGCCAGCAGCTTATCTTCAGGCCGCTATGGCTACACCTTC.

The chain couples TRBV19 to TRBJ2-5; maybe TRBD1 (5 bases). The CDR3 contains 14 residues. CDR1 and CDR2 from the germline V gene are LNHDA and SQIVND (reference sequence). V was cut by 4 bases and J by 0 bases, with 9 bases left in between. The CDR3 coding sequence is TGTGCCAGTAGTACAGGGCCGTACCAAGAGACCCAGTACTTC. Translating it yields CASSTGPYQETQYF.

The CDR3 nucleotides read TGTGCCAGCAGCTTCTTACAGAACACCGGGGAGCTGTTTTTT. Translating it yields CASSFLQNTGELFF. The chain uses TRBV7-9 and TRBJ2-2, with D unclear. Germline assignment: CDR1 SEHNR and CDR2 FQNEAQ (reference sequence). Deletions cut 3 bases from V and 1 base from J, with 6 bases between. The CDR3 is 14 amino acids.

The rearrangement joins TRBV9 to TRBJ2-3; 16 bases are a match to TRBD2. From germline, CDR1 is SGDLS and CDR2 YYNGEE. The CDR3 loop spans 18 amino acids. V lost 0 bases to trimming and J lost 6 bases; unmatched junction nucleotides: 7. The CDR3: CASSVADSGLAGGDTQYF. The CDR3, as DNA: TGTGCCAGCAGCGTAGCCGACTCGGGACTAGCGGGGGGGGATACGCAGTATTTT.

This clone appeared a single time. The rearrangement joins TRBV7-2 to TRBJ2-7, with 12 bases matching TRBD1. Germline V gene lookup returns CDR1 SGHTA and CDR2 FQGNSA. The CDR3 runs 14 residues. The V gene end was trimmed by 5 bases and the J gene end by 4 bases; junction bases not matched to a gene: 3. CDR3 amino acids: CASSAGQGAYEQYF. For the CDR3, the DNA is TGTGCCAGCAGCGCGGGACAGGGGGCTTACGAGCAGTACTTC.

The chain carries TRBV28 and TRBJ1-1; D gene unclear. The CDR3 spans 11 residues. V shed 5 bases and J shed 9 bases, with 10 bases lying between them. Looked up from germline, CDR1 is MDHEN and CDR2 is SYDVKM. This CDR3 reads CASSVTEKAFF. As DNA, the CDR3 is TGTGCCAGCAGTGTTACAGAAAAAGCTTTCTTT.

The chain joins TRBV11-2 to TRBJ1-6; 7 nucleotides line up with TRBD1. Germline V gene lookup returns CDR1 SGHAT and CDR2 FQNNGV. The V segment lost 5 bases and the J segment 4 bases; nucleotides outside the gene matches: 5. The CDR3 covers 15 residues. For the CDR3, the DNA is TGTGCCAGCAGCACAACGACAGGGTATAATTCACCCCTCCACTTT. Translated: CASSTTTGYNSPLHF.

In this sample, this clone turned up once. The V call is TRBV7-2, the J call TRBJ2-5, with a possible D match to TRBD2 (6 bases). The CDR3 contains 15 residues. V was pared by 5 bases and J by 5 bases, with 18 bases between. Germline V CDR1 and CDR2: SGHTA, FQGNSA. CDR3: CASSPRRGLAETQYF. CDR3 in DNA: TGTGCCAGCAGCCCTAGGCGGGGACTGGCGGAGACCCAGTACTTC.

The V gene is TRBV7-2, the J gene TRBJ2-7; TRBD1 matches at 10 bases. CDR1 SGHTA and CDR2 FQGNSA come from the germline V gene. The ends lost 2 bases at V and 7 bases at J; junction bases unmatched: 5. The CDR3 has 14 residues. The CDR3 DNA is TGTGCCAGCAGCTTACGACAGGGGGCACAAGAGCAGTACTTC. Its protein is CASSLRQGAQEQYF.

The chain carries TRBV19 and TRBJ1-1, with 9 bases that match TRBD1. The trim removed 6 bases at V and 4 bases at J, leaving 9 bases unmatched. Looked up from germline, CDR1 is LNHDA and CDR2 is SQIVND (reference sequence). The CDR3 sequence is 15 residues long. In DNA form, the CDR3 reads TGTGCCAGTAGGCACAGGGGGCAAAGGAGCACTGAAGCTTTCTTT. This codes for CASRHRGQRSTEAFF.